This T cell receptor beta chain derives from a study of T-cell memory formation after mild COVID-19. Across the whole study: The TCR clusters were mostly specific to one donor. Regarding the study as a whole: CD4+ contracting clones were found mainly in CM and EM, and CD8+ ones in EMRA. Whereas later expanders leaned CD4+, clones contracting day 15 to 85 showed a balanced CD4/CD8 makeup.

The CDR3 runs 15 residues. V was pared by 6 bases and J by 0 bases, with 6 bases of the junction left unmatched. Germline CDR1 is ENHRY and CDR2 is SYGVKD. 5'RACE, which relied on constant-segment primers, yielded TCR alpha and TCR beta cDNA libraries carrying sample barcodes and UMIs. MiXCR, applied by TCRdb to the 5' RACE reads, yields one record per CDR3 protein. Of roughly 250,000 distinct CDR3 sequences in the sample, roughly 15% are singletons; the top ten hold 3% to 4.5%. The table lists this clonotype with a few counts. Its antigen is unidentified. The rearrangement links TRBV10-3 to TRBJ2-3, with 7 bases identical to TRBD1. Input material: PBMCs or a T cell subset sorted from them (not recorded which). The sequence was collected from a man younger than 35 who had mild COVID-19 (a few samples of this study predate the infection). Cell type and time point are not known. The CDR3 DNA sequence: TGTGCCATCAGAGACAGGGTAGCTAGCACAGATACGCAGTATTTT. Translating gives CAIRDRVASTDTQYF.